This TCR beta chain was identified during a study of T cell responses to AZD1222 COVID-19 vaccine. Study conclusions and caveats: The breadth and depth of Spike-specific TCRs increased once two AZD1222 doses had been given.

The CDR3 runs 15 residues. Germline CDR1 MNHEY, CDR2 SVGAGI. V lost 5 bases and J 7 bases, leaving 18 bases between the germline ends. As regards this clone: Antigen unknown.

Sequencing used immunoSEQ multiplex PCR; TCRdb keeps in-frame clones, though not all of them. The table includes approximately 93,000 clones, roughly 89% detected once. The gene calls are TRBV6-5 and TRBJ2-4, with a weak D call TRBD1 (6 bases). The sequenced sample was peripheral blood, obtained 28 days after the second AZD1222 dose. The sequence derives from an adult who received the AZD1222 COVID-19 vaccine. The CDR3 DNA follows: TGTGCCAGCAGTAACAGGGATTTGTCTTTGAACATTCAGTACTTC. This encodes CASSNRDLSLNIQYF.